The 27 T cell receptor beta chains given below trace back to one sample, sequenced in a study of OX40 agonist ivuxolimab in advanced cancers. Repertoires were generated with immunoSEQ multiplex PCR, while TCRdb's copy carries only in-frame clones and drops some. The data show around 30,000 clones, with approximately 91% seen just once and about 8.4% held by the top ten. The sequencing used CD4+ or CD8+ T cells sorted from blood, collected in a trial of the OX40 agonist ivuxolimab. Receptor source: an adult with an advanced solid tumor such as melanoma, head and neck, liver or kidney cancer.

This chain joins TRBV25-1 and TRBJ2-1; D might be TRBD1 (7 bases). The ends were cut back, 5 bases at V and 3 bases at J, with 17 bases in the middle. Per the germline V gene, CDR1 is MGHDK and CDR2 is SYGVNS. The CDR3 spans 16 residues. Here the CDR3 DNA reads TGTGCCAGCAGTTTAGGAGGGACAGCAGACTACAATGAGCAGTTCTTC. It is translated as CASSLGGTADYNEQFF. The full variable domain, its missing parts supplied by reference TRBV25-1 and TRBJ2-1, is EADIYQTPRYLVIGTGKKITLECSQTMGHDKMYWYQQDPGMELHLIHYSYGVNSTEKGDLSSESTVSRIRTEHFPLTLESARPSHTSQYLCASSLGGTADYNEQFFGPGTRLTVL.

This chain uses TRBV6-5 with TRBJ2-7; TRBD1 is a possible D gene (6 bases). V lost 8 bases and J 1 base, leaving 12 bases between the germline ends. Germline V lookup: CDR1 MNHEY, CDR2 SVGAGI. The CDR3 has 13 residues. CDR3: CASGIQGSYEQYF. The CDR3 DNA is TGTGCCAGCGGGATACAGGGTTCCTACGAGCAGTACTTC.

The chain couples TRBV4-1 to TRBJ1-5; no clear D. There are 14 residues in the CDR3. V was shortened by 1 base and J by 4 bases, with 8 bases between the two germline ends. Germline values: CDR1 MGHRA, CDR2 YSYEKL. CDR3 residues: CASSQVVRNQPQHF. In DNA form, the CDR3 reads TGCGCCAGCAGCCAAGTTGTCAGAAATCAGCCCCAGCATTTT.

The chain employs TRBV5-1 and TRBJ2-1; D may be TRBD1 (5 bases). The CDR3 has 14 residues. V was shortened by 0 bases and J by 3 bases, with 7 bases between the two germline ends. The germline CDR1 and CDR2 sequences are SGHRS and YFSETQ. CDR3 coding DNA: TGCGCCAGCAGCTTGGAACAGGACTACAATGAGCAGTTCTTC. This translates into CASSLEQDYNEQFF.

The chain has TRBV7-6 and TRBJ1-6; D is uncertain. Trimming cost V 6 bases and J 6 bases, with 12 bases left between them. The CDR3 has 14 amino acids. The germline V gene encodes CDR1 SGHVS and CDR2 FNYEAQ. The CDR3 protein is CASSREGSNSPLHF. CDR3 nucleotide sequence: TGTGCCAGCAGTAGGGAGGGATCTAATTCACCCCTCCACTTT.

This clone was seen a handful of times. The rearrangement links TRBV6-6 to TRBJ2-7; 9 bases agree with TRBD1. This CDR3 comprises 12 residues. V lost 4 bases and J lost 5; bases outside the gene matches: 0. Germline CDR1 is MNHNY and CDR2 is SVGAGI (reference sequence). CDR3: CASSWTGDEQYF. The CDR3, as DNA: TGTGCCAGCAGTTGGACAGGGGACGAGCAGTACTTC.

This clone was recorded once. The chain employs TRBV7-9 and TRBJ1-1; D is ambiguous. Looked up from germline, CDR1 is SEHNR and CDR2 is FQNEAQ (reference sequence). The CDR3 is made up of 13 amino acids. Trimming left V 1 base short and J 8 bases short, with 11 bases between. CDR3 in DNA: TGTGCCAGCAGCTTAGGTCTGTACAGAGAAGCTTTCTTT. This codes for CASSLGLYREAFF.

This chain links TRBV4-1 with TRBJ2-1; D is unresolved. CDR1 and CDR2 from the germline V gene are MGHRA and YSYEKL. This CDR3 comprises 15 residues. V lost 1 base and J 0 bases, leaving 7 bases between the germline ends. CDR3 coding DNA: TGCGCCAGCAGCCAAGGTTCTGGCTCCTACAATGAGCAGTTCTTC. Protein: CASSQGSGSYNEQFF.

The chain employs TRBV10-3 and TRBJ2-1; 13 bases are a match to TRBD2. V gave up 3 bases and J gave up 4 bases; unmatched junction bases: 6. CDR3 length: 17 residues. Germline V gene sequence: CDR1 ENHRY, CDR2 SYGVKD. The CDR3 loop reads CAISETGTSGAYNEQFF. The DNA for the CDR3 is TGTGCCATCAGTGAAACCGGGACTAGCGGGGCTTACAATGAGCAGTTCTTC.

Points on this clone: The junction does not match germline at one end; this may be a read error. Within the sample, other DNA sequences also encode this same CDR3. The chain joins TRBV23-1 to TRBJ1-2; 9 bases are shared with TRBD1. TRBV23-1 is annotated as an ORF whose role is uncertain. The CDR3 runs 15 residues. In nucleotides, the CDR3 is TGCGCCAGTAGTCATCCCGGGACAGGGATCTATGGCTACACCTTC. This translates into CASSHPGTGIYGYTF.

On this clone itself: A junction boundary mismatches the germline segment, possibly from a read error. This chain uses TRBV29-1 with TRBJ1-2, with D tentatively TRBD1 (5 bases). Germline V gene lookup returns CDR1 SQVTM and CDR2 ANQGSEA. The CDR3 loop spans 12 amino acids. The CDR3: CSVEDSLGGYTF. In DNA form, the CDR3 reads TGCAGCGTAGAAGACAGCCTTGGTGGCTACACCTTC.

The chain employs TRBV6-9 and TRBJ2-3; TRBD1 aligns across 7 bases. The CDR3 runs to 15 residues. Germline loops: CDR1 MNHGY, CDR2 SVAAGI. J lost 1 base, V lost 3 bases, and 4 bases had no gene match. DNA for the CDR3: TGTGCCAGCAGTTACCGGGACAGATGCACAGATACGCAGTATTTT. Translated: CASSYRDRCTDTQYF.

The chain uses TRBV9 and TRBJ1-1; D is possibly TRBD1 (6 bases). Per the germline V gene, CDR1 is SGDLS and CDR2 is YYNGEE. V was cut by 5 bases and J by 6 bases, with 14 bases left in between. The CDR3 totals 13 residues. The chain's CDR3 is CASRYREGAEAFF. The CDR3 DNA reads as TGTGCCAGCAGATACAGGGAAGGCGCTGAAGCTTTCTTT.

This clone was found a few times. The rearrangement joins TRBV5-1 to TRBJ1-5; no clear D gene. In germline, CDR1 is SGHRS, CDR2 YFSETQ. With 4 bases removed from V and 0 bases from J, the gap between germline ends came to 14 bases. The CDR3 is 16 residues long. The CDR3 DNA is TGCGCCAGCAGCCCGGGAGGCGGAACTAGCAATCAGCCCCAGCATTTT. Residues: CASSPGGGTSNQPQHF. Full variable domain (missing parts from reference TRBV5-1 and TRBJ1-5): KAGVTQTPRYLIKTRGQQVTLSCSPISGHRSVSWYQQTPGQGLQFLFEYFSETQRNKGNFPGRFSGRQFSNSRSEMNVSTLELGDSALYLCASSPGGGTSNQPQHFGDGTRLSIL.

The gene calls are TRBV19 and TRBJ2-7; D gene ambiguous. The CDR3 is 15 amino acids. V was shortened by 0 bases and J by 6 bases, with 15 bases between the two germline ends. CDR1 is LNHDA and CDR2 is SQIVND in the germline V gene (reference sequence). The CDR3: CASSIDPLALGEQYF. Written as DNA, the CDR3 is TGTGCCAGTAGTATAGACCCACTGGCATTGGGCGAGCAGTACTTC.

There are a few counts of this clone. This rearrangement joins TRBV30 to TRBJ1-5; 8 bases agree with TRBD1. The junction had 2 bases not matched to a gene; V was cut back by 2 bases and J by 5 bases. This CDR3 spans 13 amino acids. Germline CDR1 reads GTSNPN; CDR2 reads SVGIG (reference sequence). The CDR3 protein is CAWSSQGDQPQHF. For the CDR3, the DNA is TGTGCCTGGAGTTCACAGGGGGATCAGCCCCAGCATTTT.

The rearrangement links TRBV4-1 to TRBJ2-1, with TRBD2 matching over 7 bases. The germline CDR1 and CDR2 sequences are MGHRA and YSYEKL. Trimming at V came to 0 bases and at J to 5 bases, leaving 10 bases not matched to a gene. The CDR3 runs to 17 residues. CDR3 amino acids: CASSQELQGGAHNEQFF. As DNA, the CDR3 is TGCGCCAGCAGCCAAGAATTGCAGGGAGGGGCACACAATGAGCAGTTCTTC.

The gene calls are TRBV5-6 and TRBJ1-2; 9 nucleotides align to TRBD1. The V and J ends lost 4 bases and 6 bases, in that order; junction bases with no gene match: 16. This CDR3 region has 17 residues. Germline CDR1 is SGHDT and CDR2 is YYEEEE. CDR3 residues: CASSPWIGGQGRHGYTF. The CDR3 bases are TGTGCCAGCAGCCCTTGGATAGGCGGACAGGGGAGGCATGGCTACACCTTC.

V is TRBV28 and J is TRBJ2-2; 9 bases agree with TRBD2. V dropped 3 bases and J dropped 2; count of bases not matched to a gene: 7. The CDR3 consists of 17 residues. CDR1 and CDR2 (germline): MDHEN, SYDVKM. The CDR3 DNA reads as TGTGCCAGCAGTTTGTTCTGGACTAGCGAAAACACCGGGGAGCTGTTTTTT. The encoded protein is CASSLFWTSENTGELFF.

The sample holds one count of this clone. The genes are TRBV4-2 and TRBJ2-1, with TRBD2 matching 12 bases. The CDR3 is made up of 16 amino acids. V lost 5 bases, J lost 4 bases, and 6 bases stayed unmatched. The germline V gene encodes CDR1 LGHNA and CDR2 YNFKEQ. CDR3 sequence (DNA): TGTGCCAGCAGCGTCCGGACTAGCGGGATATACAATGAGCAGTTCTTC. Translating it yields CASSVRTSGIYNEQFF.

This clone was seen a single time. The J gene is TRBJ2-3, the V gene TRBV27; D uncertain. CDR3 size: 15 residues. Trimming stripped 5 bases from V and 2 bases from J, with 14 bases between. Germline V CDR1 and CDR2: MNHEY, SMNVEV (reference sequence). CDR3: CASSPSVVHTDTQYF. CDR3 in DNA: TGTGCCAGCAGTCCATCGGTTGTGCACACAGATACGCAGTATTTT.

J is TRBJ1-5 and V is TRBV21-1. TRBV21-1 is a listed pseudogene. This CDR3 spans 19 amino acids. DNA for the CDR3: TGTGCCAGCAGCAAAGAAATTCGGGATAGCAGGGTGATGAGTCAGCCCCAGCATTTT. Its protein product is CASSKEIRDSRVMSQPQHF.

The chain links TRBV12-5 to TRBJ1-6; D unclear. Germline assignment: CDR1 LGHNT and CDR2 FRNRAP. Trimming stripped 4 bases from V and 7 bases from J, with 14 bases between. CDR3 length equals 15 residues. The chain's CDR3 is CASGSAVEGNSPLHF. The CDR3 bases are TGTGCTAGTGGTTCGGCGGTCGAAGGGAATTCACCCCTCCACTTT.

CDR3 nucleotides: TGTGCCAGCAGCCCCGTATCCCGCGTCACAGATACGCAGTATTTT. This translates into CASSPVSRVTDTQYF. The gene calls are TRBV9 and TRBJ2-3; no clear D. The CDR3 sequence is 15 residues long. Germline values: CDR1 SGDLS, CDR2 YYNGEE. The V end lost 4 bases, the J end lost 2 bases, and 14 bases lay between the germline ends.

The rearrangement links TRBV19 to TRBJ1-1; no firm D call. In germline, CDR1 is LNHDA, CDR2 SQIVND (reference sequence). CDR3 length equals 14 residues. V lost 5 bases and J 2 bases, leaving 12 bases between the germline ends. In DNA form, the CDR3 reads TGTGCCAGTAGTCCCGACGCGGAAAACACTGAAGCTTTCTTT. It yields the protein CASSPDAENTEAFF.

This chain uses TRBV9 with TRBJ1-3; perhaps TRBD1 as D (6 bases). V lost 3 bases to trimming and J lost 0 bases, with 16 bases between them. The germline CDR1 and CDR2 sequences are SGDLS and YYNGEE. The CDR3 sequence is 17 residues long. CDR3 in amino acids: CASSAWGRRTSGNTIYF. CDR3 coding DNA: TGTGCCAGCAGCGCCTGGGGGCGAAGAACCTCTGGAAACACCATATATTTT.

The J gene is TRBJ2-7, the V gene TRBV27, with TRBD2 matching 7 bases. CDR3 length: 16 residues. The V segment lost 0 bases and the J segment 3 bases; nucleotides outside the gene matches: 8. Germline CDR1 is MNHEY and CDR2 is SMNVEV (reference sequence). The CDR3 DNA reads as TGTGCCAGCAGTTTATCTGCCGGGACTATCAACTACGAGCAGTACTTC. This gives the protein CASSLSAGTINYEQYF.